This TCR beta chain stems from a study of Ad26.COV2.S vaccination and SARS-CoV-2 variants. Study information: The study gave Ad26.COV2.S intramuscularly, once or twice 56 days apart. Study-wide results and caveats: Whether participants received vaccine or placebo, their non-spike TCR breadth was similar. Recipients given vaccine exceeded placebo recipients in spike-specific TCR breadth.

Noted treatment: 19 received Ad26.COV2.S at low or high dose, single or two shots; about 5 received placebo; per-sample allocation not given. Material that was analyzed had been drawn on day 63 after the first vaccine or placebo injection. Trimming stripped 3 bases from V and 7 bases from J, with 10 bases between. The V gene's germline CDR1 is SGHTA and CDR2 FQGNSA. The CDR3 runs to 13 residues. The assay was immunoSEQ multiplex PCR, and TCRdb's table has in-frame clones only and misses some. In the table there are about 280,000 clones, about 90% of which are singletons. In its sample, this clone was seen once. Its antigen remains unidentified.

This sequence originates from a person aged 18-65 years who received the Ad26.COV2.S COVID-19 vaccine or a placebo. V gene TRBV7-2 combines with J gene TRBJ1-5; the D is unclear. The sample was peripheral blood, taken in a trial of Ad26.COV2.S vaccine versus placebo. CDR3 region: CASSLWVGQPQHF. CDR3 nucleotide sequence: TGTGCCAGCAGCTTGTGGGTGGGACAGCCCCAGCATTTT.